These 30 T cell receptor beta chains came from one sample sequenced in a study of shared clonotypes between healthy human individuals (TCRdb year 2020). Library method: the immunoSEQ multiplex PCR assay. The immuneACCESS repertoire file appears here via TCRdb, limited to in-frame rearrangements. These files lack a portion of the clones; in checked studies, under half of the deficit traces to unresolved V genes, and the cause of the others is not known. The sample includes 2 million to 2.5 million clones, with around 95% observed a single time. The ten biggest clones cover roughly 0.13% of the sample. The specimen was naive CD4+ T cells sorted from blood. The sample's cell subset or site label, in plain terms: CD45RA+ positively selected. The receptor set was obtained from a man younger than 35 in good health.

V gene TRBV2 combines with J gene TRBJ2-6; TRBD1 matches 8 bases. J was trimmed by 1 base and V by 4 bases; bases with no gene match: 3. CDR1 and CDR2 (germline): SNHLY, FYNNEI. This CDR3 has 16 amino acids. CDR3 in amino acids: CASSGQGASGANVLTF. CDR3 nucleotides: TGTGCCAGCAGTGGCCAGGGGGCGTCTGGGGCCAACGTCCTGACTTTC.

A remark on this clone: This specimen includes other DNA sequences encoding the same CDR3. The rearrangement links TRBV7-9 to TRBJ1-3; maybe TRBD1 (6 bases). The CDR3 has 14 amino acids. Trimming shortened V by 8 bases and J by 0 bases, and 11 bases separated the two germline ends. Germline V gene lookup returns CDR1 SEHNR and CDR2 FQNEAQ (reference sequence). CDR3 DNA sequence: TGTGCCAGCGGAACAGGGAGCTCTGGAAACACCATATATTTT. Protein sequence: CASGTGSSGNTIYF.

This chain connects TRBV5-4 to TRBJ2-5; possibly TRBD1 for D (6 bases). The CDR3 is made up of 15 amino acids. The germline gives CDR1 SGHNT, CDR2 YYREEE (reference sequence). The ends were cut back, 2 bases at V and 1 base at J, with 12 bases in the middle. In nucleotides, the CDR3 is TGTGCCAGCAGCTTACCGGGCAGGGGCCAAGAGACCCAGTACTTC. Translation gives CASSLPGRGQETQYF.

The genes are TRBV5-4 and TRBJ2-7; TRBD1 might be the D (5 bases). Germline V CDR1 and CDR2: SGHNT, YYREEE (reference sequence). The CDR3 is made up of 15 amino acids. The V end lost 4 bases, the J end lost 4 bases, and 18 bases lay between the germline ends. This chain's CDR3 is CASSNPADTLYEQYF. The CDR3 DNA reads TGTGCCAGCAGCAACCCGGCGGACACTTTATACGAGCAGTACTTC.

The chain employs TRBV5-4 and TRBJ1-5; D remains ambiguous. The V gene lost 4 bases and the J gene lost 9 bases, with 14 bases spanning the gap. The CDR3 contains 13 residues. Germline CDR1 and CDR2: SGHNT and YYREEE (reference sequence). CDR3 sequence reads: CASSRTPEGPQHF. The CDR3 DNA follows: TGTGCCAGCAGCCGGACGCCTGAGGGGCCCCAGCATTTT. Looking up the rest from reference TRBV5-4 and TRBJ1-5 gives the full variable domain: ETGVTQSPTHLIKTRGQQVTLRCSSQSGHNTVSWYQQALGQGPQFIFQYYREEENGRGNFPPRFSGLQFPNYSSELNVNALELDDSALYLCASSRTPEGPQHFGDGTRLSIL.

The genes are TRBV30 and TRBJ2-7, with D possibly being TRBD1 (5 bases). CDR3 length: 14 residues. Germline V lookup: CDR1 GTSNPN, CDR2 SVGIG (reference sequence). Trimming left V 2 bases short and J 5 bases short, with 16 bases between. The CDR3: CAWSIVLQGHEQYF. As DNA, the CDR3 is TGTGCCTGGAGTATAGTTCTCCAGGGCCACGAGCAGTACTTC. Together with reference TRBV30 and TRBJ2-7, the CDR3 gives the full variable domain: SQTIHQWPATLVQPVGSPLSLECTVEGTSNPNLYWYRQAAGRGLQLLFYSVGIGQISSEVPQNLSASRPQDRQFILSSKKLLLSDSGFYLCAWSIVLQGHEQYFGPGTRLTVT.

The chain uses TRBV13 and TRBJ2-5; weak D call: TRBD2 (6 bases). The germline gives CDR1 PRHDT, CDR2 FYEKMQ (reference sequence). The CDR3 has 14 amino acids. The germline V and J ends were trimmed by 4 bases and 4 bases, with 13 bases remaining between them. The CDR3 DNA is TGTGCCAGCAGCTCGTTGACTAGTCTAGAGACCCAGTACTTC. Translation gives CASSSLTSLETQYF.

The V gene is TRBV15, the J gene TRBJ2-5, with 15 bases that match TRBD2. Germline-derived CDR1 and CDR2 are LNHNV and YYDKDF (reference sequence). This CDR3 contains 18 residues. V lost 4 bases, J lost 2 bases, and 8 bases stayed unmatched. CDR3 protein: CATSKHPGTSGGQETQYF. CDR3 bases: TGTGCCACCAGCAAACACCCCGGGACTAGCGGGGGGCAAGAGACCCAGTACTTC.

The chain combines TRBV5-3 with TRBJ1-1, with D maybe TRBD1 (5 bases). TRBV5-3 is annotated as an ORF whose role is uncertain. V lost 9 bases and J 7 bases, leaving 13 bases between the germline ends. The CDR3 has 11 amino acids. The CDR3 nucleotides are TGTGCCAACCTTGGGGGGGATGAAGCTTTCTTT. It translates to CANLGGDEAFF.

The chain recombines TRBV18 with TRBJ2-6; 7 positions agree with TRBD2. J was trimmed by 0 bases and V by 5 bases; bases with no gene match: 7. This CDR3 contains 17 residues. Germline CDR1 reads KGHSH; CDR2 reads LQKENI. Written as DNA, the CDR3 is TGTGCCAGCTCAAGTAGCGGGCCCAGCTCTGGGGCCAACGTCCTGACTTTC. Its translation: CASSSSGPSSGANVLTF.

This rearrangement joins TRBV5-1 to TRBJ2-2; D is unclear. The germline CDR1 and CDR2 sequences are SGHRS and YFSETQ. The CDR3 extends over 16 amino acids. The ends were cut back, 4 bases at V and 0 bases at J, with 13 bases in the middle. CDR3: CASSIPLVPNTGELFF. The CDR3 nucleotides read TGCGCCAGCAGCATCCCCCTAGTGCCGAACACCGGGGAGCTGTTTTTT. Complete variable domain (other parts from reference TRBV5-1 and TRBJ2-2): KAGVTQTPRYLIKTRGQQVTLSCSPISGHRSVSWYQQTPGQGLQFLFEYFSETQRNKGNFPGRFSGRQFSNSRSEMNVSTLELGDSALYLCASSIPLVPNTGELFFGEGSRLTVL.

The chain carries TRBV28 and TRBJ2-7; TRBD1 matches 7 bases. After removal of 7 bases from V and 3 bases from J, the junction contained 9 bases not matched to a gene. CDR3 length: 14 residues. Germline-derived CDR1 and CDR2 are MDHEN and SYDVKM. The CDR3 coding sequence is TGTGCCAGCACCGAGACAGGGATTCTCTACGAGCAGTACTTC. Translation: CASTETGILYEQYF.

The rearrangement joins TRBV2 to TRBJ2-7, with 10 bases aligning to TRBD2. CDR1 and CDR2 (germline): SNHLY, FYNNEI. After removal of 2 bases from V and 5 bases from J, the junction contained 3 bases not matched to a gene. There are 14 residues in the CDR3. The CDR3 DNA reads TGTGCCAGCAGTGAACTCCTAGCGGGGGACGAGCAGTACTTC. This translates into CASSELLAGDEQYF.

The chain joins TRBV10-1 to TRBJ1-1; D is unresolved. The CDR3 runs 14 residues. Germline CDR1 WNHNN, CDR2 SYGVQD (reference sequence). Trimming stripped 0 bases from V and 1 base from J, with 6 bases between. CDR3 DNA sequence: TGCGCCAGCAGTGAGTCGATTGCGAACACTGAAGCTTTCTTT. It specifies CASSESIANTEAFF.

Concerning this clone: This specimen includes other DNA sequences encoding the same CDR3. The chain is built from TRBV5-1 and TRBJ1-5; TRBD1 is a possible D gene (5 bases). The CDR3 extends over 14 amino acids. Germline CDR1 and CDR2: SGHRS and YFSETQ. V dropped 4 bases and J dropped 6 bases, with 14 bases sitting between them. The CDR3 region has the DNA TGCGCCAGCAGCCTTGTTGGGGCGGGTCAGCCCCAGCATTTT. It codes for CASSLVGAGQPQHF.

The chain has TRBV7-9 and TRBJ2-2, with D possibly called TRBD1 or TRBD2 (5 bases each). The germline gives CDR1 SEHNR, CDR2 FQNEAQ (reference sequence). Deletions cut 4 bases from V and 5 bases from J, with 23 bases between. The CDR3 is 18 residues long. In DNA form, the CDR3 reads TGTGCCAGCAGCTGGGTGCGCGGCAGGGAGTTTCGGACCGGGGAGCTGTTTTTT. Translated: CASSWVRGREFRTGELFF.

The rearrangement links TRBV18 to TRBJ2-2; D remains ambiguous. There are 16 residues in the CDR3. The germline V gene encodes CDR1 KGHSH and CDR2 LQKENI. V was clipped by 0 bases and J by 0 bases, with 8 bases between them. The CDR3 reads CASSPPSRPNTGELFF. The CDR3 region has the DNA TGTGCCAGCTCACCACCGTCTAGACCGAACACCGGGGAGCTGTTTTTT.

The chain has TRBV5-1 and TRBJ2-3, with 8 nucleotides matching TRBD2. V lost 0 bases to trimming and J lost 5 bases; unmatched junction nucleotides: 2. CDR1 and CDR2 from the germline V gene are SGHRS and YFSETQ. This CDR3 is 14 amino acids long. CDR3 residues: CASSLGLALDTQYF. CDR3 bases: TGCGCCAGCAGCTTGGGACTAGCGCTAGATACGCAGTATTTT.

About this clone: Other DNA sequences from this sample encode an identical CDR3 as well. The chain links TRBV5-1 to TRBJ2-7; 8 nucleotides match TRBD1. V was clipped by 2 bases and J by 0 bases; unmatched bases: 7. Germline CDR1 and CDR2: SGHRS and YFSETQ. The CDR3 is 16 residues long. The CDR3 sequence is CASSLLGQASSYEQYF. Written as DNA, the CDR3 is TGCGCCAGCAGCTTATTGGGACAGGCGAGCTCCTACGAGCAGTACTTC.

The chain couples TRBV7-9 to TRBJ1-2; 9 bases line up with TRBD1. The germline CDR1 and CDR2 sequences are SEHNR and FQNEAQ (reference sequence). The CDR3 consists of 15 residues. J was trimmed by 2 bases and V by 4 bases; bases with no gene match: 5. The CDR3 loop reads CASSSSDRGNYGYTF. For the CDR3, the DNA is TGTGCCAGCAGCTCTTCGGACAGGGGCAACTATGGCTACACCTTC. Looking up the rest from reference TRBV7-9 and TRBJ1-2 gives the full variable domain: DTGVSQNPRHKITKRGQNVTFRCDPISEHNRLYWYRQTLGQGPEFLTYFQNEAQLEKSRLLSDRFSAERPKGSFSTLEIQRTEQGDSAMYLCASSSSDRGNYGYTFGSGTRLTVV.

The chain recombines TRBV7-9 with TRBJ2-2, with TRBD2 as a possible D gene (5 bases). The germline V gene encodes CDR1 SEHNR and CDR2 FQNEAQ (reference sequence). Trimming stripped 9 bases from V and 5 bases from J, with 13 bases between. The CDR3 covers 13 residues. This chain's CDR3 is CASRPGETGELFF. The CDR3 DNA reads TGTGCCAGTCGTCCCGGGGAGACCGGGGAGCTGTTTTTT.

This clone was detected once. The rearrangement uses TRBV4-2 and TRBJ2-3; 8 positions agree with TRBD2. Germline lookup yields CDR1 LGHNA and CDR2 YNFKEQ. This CDR3 spans 18 amino acids. V lost 4 bases and J lost 2; bases outside the gene matches: 14. CDR3 loop: CASSPYGAGAGDTDTQYF. The CDR3 DNA reads as TGTGCCAGCAGCCCGTACGGAGCGGGGGCCGGGGACACAGATACGCAGTATTTT.

This clone was picked up one time. The chain employs TRBV18 and TRBJ1-1; D is unclear. This CDR3 region has 15 residues. Trimming took off 6 bases at V and 7 bases at J, with 21 bases between the two ends. CDR1 and CDR2 (germline): KGHSH, LQKENI. In nucleotides, the CDR3 is TGTGCCAGCTCCCTGAGTGGGCTATCATCCCTTGAAGCTTTCTTT. This codes for CASSLSGLSSLEAFF.

The J gene is TRBJ2-5, the V gene TRBV5-1, with 12 nucleotides matching TRBD1. The CDR3 contains 17 residues. The V and J ends lost 0 bases and 6 bases, in that order; junction bases with no gene match: 9. Per germline, CDR1 SGHRS and CDR2 YFSETQ. The CDR3 sequence is CASSLDGTGGSIKTQYF. The CDR3 coding sequence is TGCGCCAGCAGCTTGGATGGGACAGGGGGCAGTATTAAGACCCAGTACTTC.

The chain couples TRBV10-3 to TRBJ2-1; D might be TRBD2 (6 bases). The CDR3 has 16 residues. Trimming left V 3 bases short and J 9 bases short, with 21 bases between. The germline gives CDR1 ENHRY, CDR2 SYGVKD. For the CDR3, the DNA is TGTGCCATCAGTGAACGGGACTTCAAAACTCCCGGTGAGCAGTTCTTC. It is translated as CAISERDFKTPGEQFF.

This clone was picked up a small number of times. Other DNA sequences in the same sample also yield this CDR3. The chain is built from TRBV28 and TRBJ1-5; D uncertain. Germline CDR1 and CDR2: MDHEN and SYDVKM. The CDR3 has 13 residues. With 4 bases removed from V and 3 bases from J, the gap between germline ends came to 7 bases. CDR3 region: CASSYRDNQPQHF. The CDR3 DNA sequence: TGTGCCAGCAGTTATCGGGACAATCAGCCCCAGCATTTT.

The J gene is TRBJ2-1, the V gene TRBV2; a weak D match, TRBD2 (6 bases). The CDR3 spans 17 residues. The V gene's germline CDR1 is SNHLY and CDR2 FYNNEI. Trimming removed 2 bases at V and 7 bases at J, with 21 bases between. The CDR3 loop is CASSERSGGGETNEQFF. The CDR3 coding sequence is TGTGCCAGCAGTGAACGGAGCGGTGGCGGGGAGACGAATGAGCAGTTCTTC.

The chain uses TRBV2 and TRBJ2-3, with D unclear. Germline-derived CDR1 and CDR2 are SNHLY and FYNNEI. The CDR3 sequence is 13 residues long. V lost 9 bases, J lost 3 bases, and 13 bases lay in between. Written as DNA, the CDR3 is TGTGCCAGTGGGGTTTTAATTACAGATACGCAGTATTTT. It encodes CASGVLITDTQYF.

The V and J genes are TRBV6-6 and TRBJ2-1; D is ambiguous. The germline V gene has CDR1 MNHNY and CDR2 SVGAGI (reference sequence). V lost 2 bases, J lost 2 bases, and 10 bases lay in between. This CDR3 spans 15 amino acids. The CDR3 DNA follows: TGTGCCAGCAGTTACGGCGAAGGGACCTACAATGAGCAGTTCTTC. As protein: CASSYGEGTYNEQFF.

This chain links TRBV27 with TRBJ2-5, with D hard to call. This CDR3 is 15 amino acids long. Germline V gene sequence: CDR1 MNHEY, CDR2 SMNVEV (reference sequence). Trimming pared 0 bases from V and 5 bases from J, leaving 13 bases between. CDR3 DNA: TGTGCCAGCAGTTTATCGGGCCGTGCACGGGAGACCCAGTACTTC. Amino acids: CASSLSGRARETQYF.